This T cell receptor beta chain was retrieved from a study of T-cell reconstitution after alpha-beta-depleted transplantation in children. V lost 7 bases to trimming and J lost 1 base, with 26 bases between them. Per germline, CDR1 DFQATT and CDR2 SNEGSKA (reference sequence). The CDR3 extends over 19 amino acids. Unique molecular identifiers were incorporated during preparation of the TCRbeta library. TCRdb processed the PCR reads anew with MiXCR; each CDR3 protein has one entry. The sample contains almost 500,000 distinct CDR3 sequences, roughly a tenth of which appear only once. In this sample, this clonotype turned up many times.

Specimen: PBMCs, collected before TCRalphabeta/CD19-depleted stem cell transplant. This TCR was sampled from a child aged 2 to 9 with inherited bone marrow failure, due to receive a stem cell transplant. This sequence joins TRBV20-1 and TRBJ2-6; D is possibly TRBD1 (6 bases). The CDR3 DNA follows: TGCAGTGGCATGATAGGGCACAGGGTTTCAGGGTCTGGGGCCAACGTCCTGACTTTC. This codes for CSGMIGHRVSGSGANVLTF.